The 5 T cell receptor beta chains below come from one sample, sequenced in a study of CD8+CD57+ T cells in acquired aplastic anemia. Genomic DNA was employed as the template in profiling TCR beta VDJ and CDR3. MiXCR, run by TCRdb on the reads, gives a single entry per CDR3 protein. The sample yields around 180,000 distinct CDR3 sequences, 45% to 60% seen once. Individuals selected for sequencing had exhibited CD8+CD57+ cell expansion on flow cytometry. The sequenced material came from sorted CD4+, CD8+, or CD8+CD57+ T cells (not recorded which) from PBMCs. The receptors were gathered from a human donor with aplastic anemia.

At least ten counts were recorded for this clonotype. This rearrangement joins TRBV2 to TRBJ2-5; the match to TRBD1 covers 8 bases. Germline values: CDR1 SNHLY, CDR2 FYNNEI. The CDR3 totals 14 residues. J was trimmed by 1 base and V by 9 bases; bases with no gene match: 7. The CDR3 DNA follows: TGTGCCAGGCGCAGGGGGCCTACCCAAGAGACCCAGTACTTC. Amino acids: CARRRGPTQETQYF.

This clonotype was recorded once. The junction differs from germline at one of its ends, possibly a read error. The rearrangement joins TRBV24-1 to TRBJ2-7; D remains ambiguous. The CDR3 totals 12 residues. Germline values: CDR1 KGHDR, CDR2 SFDVKD. The CDR3 region is CAASDGVSPSYF. The DNA of the CDR3 is TGTGCCGCCAGTGATGGGGTGTCTCCGTCGTACTTC.

The chain joins TRBV5-1 to TRBJ2-7; the match to TRBD2 covers 7 bases. The CDR3 is 15 amino acids. Germline V gives CDR1 SGHRS, CDR2 YFSETQ. V shed 0 bases, J shed 3 bases, and the junction held 6 bases outside the gene matches. The CDR3 bases are TGCGCCAGCAGCTTGGCCGCGGGGGATCACTACGAGCAGTACTTC. It yields the protein CASSLAAGDHYEQYF. Based on the CDR3 plus reference TRBV5-1 and TRBJ2-7, the full variable domain is KAGVTQTPRYLIKTRGQQVTLSCSPISGHRSVSWYQQTPGQGLQFLFEYFSETQRNKGNFPGRFSGRQFSNSRSEMNVSTLELGDSALYLCASSLAAGDHYEQYFGPGTRLTVT.

This chain links TRBV19 with TRBJ1-1; no clear D gene. The CDR3 totals 14 residues. The V gene lost 4 bases and the J gene lost 0 bases, with 9 bases spanning the gap. Germline loops: CDR1 LNHDA, CDR2 SQIVND (reference sequence). The CDR3, as DNA: TGTGCCAGTAGTAGTAACAGTATGAACACTGAAGCTTTCTTT. Amino acid sequence: CASSSNSMNTEAFF.

This chain connects TRBV6-2 or TRBV6-3 to TRBJ2-1, with 7 bases fitting TRBD1. The CDR3 runs to 12 residues. Germline V gene data show CDR1 as MNHEY and CDR2 as SVGEGT. Trimming cost V 4 bases and J 10 bases; bases outside gene matches: 4. CDR3 nucleotide sequence: TGTGCCAGCAGTTGGACAGGATACGAGCAGTTCTTC. Its protein is CASSWTGYEQFF.